This T cell receptor beta chain was found in a study of CD8+ T cells in alopecia areata. This clone was observed a handful of times. Following extraction, RNA underwent reverse transcription to cDNA, which served as the sequencing template. Profiling relied on immunoSEQ multiplex PCR, and the TCRdb table lists in-frame clones only, not all of them. The table lists 200,000 or so clones, 50% to 60% of them singletons, with 0.45% in the top ten. V lost 4 bases and J 5 bases, leaving 11 bases between the germline ends. CDR1 is SGHTA and CDR2 is FQGNSA in the germline V gene. This CDR3 is 14 amino acids long. From PBMCs, CD4+ and CD8+ T cells were sorted.

Here the sequenced sample was CD4+ T cells sorted from blood, taken at week 0. The rearrangement links TRBV7-2 to TRBJ2-2, with D perhaps matching TRBD2 (5 bases). This TCR was recovered from a human donor with alopecia areata. In DNA form, the CDR3 reads TGTGCCAGCAGCTCCCGACGGGGAACCGGGGAGCTGTTTTTT. Its protein is CASSSRRGTGELFF.